The entry that follows covers one T cell receptor (beta chain) sequence. Its antigen is still unknown. This record comes from a study of T cell repertoires in cytomegalovirus infection. Turning to the study itself: Used in the study were CMV epitopes, some recently identified and HLA-C-restricted, others well-studied and HLA-B-restricted. It can be stated that public TCR beta signatures indicated CMV infection as well as a matching HLA type.

In TCRdb, the reads were re-called with MiXCR into one record per CDR3 protein. Of about 900,000 distinct CDR3 sequences listed, approximately 33% were seen once; the top ten hold 13%. Germline CDR1 is PRHDT and CDR2 is FYEKMQ (reference sequence). V lost 6 bases and J lost 8, with 11 bases in between. The CDR3 runs 12 residues. Study observations and caveats: Clonotype analysis showed dominance of the ex vivo response by HLA-C-restricted CMV-specific TCR beta clonotypes. Frequencies of public TCR beta families were cumulated, and this identified carriers of CMV plus the relevant HLA.

The chain employs TRBV13 and TRBJ2-1; D is ambiguous. Source: cultured CD8+ T cells from PBMCs, taken from culture after CMV antigen stimulation. The TCR sequence derives from a human donor in good health (CMV status not recorded). Some clones in this sample may be carry-over from other donors' samples. The CDR3, as DNA: TGTGCCAGCAGGAACGACGTGGATGAGCAGTTCTTC. As protein: CASRNDVDEQFF.